This T cell receptor beta chain was captured in a study of blood T cell repertoires in COVID-19. About the study: Acute-phase and convalescent COVID-19 samples originated in the United States, Italy and Spain. T cells, B-cell-depleted T cells, or PBMCs provided the cDNA or gDNA that served as material.

The CDR3 sequence is 13 residues long. V trimming: 6 bases; J trimming: 7 bases; junction bases outside the gene matches: 7. Germline values: CDR1 MGHDK, CDR2 SYGVNS. In the original analysis: Amplification with reference gene primers provided the estimates of nucleated cell counts. Assay: immunoSEQ multiplex PCR; the TCRdb copy retains only in-frame clones and omits some. V and J calls and clone size are those listed in that table; D and trimming were worked out from the DNA. The table shows about 160,000 clones, with around 80% occurring only once. In this sample, this clone turned up a few times. This TCR was sampled from a man aged 55 to 70 with acute or convalescent COVID-19. Input material: peripheral blood. The V and J genes are TRBV25-1 and TRBJ1-1, with 8 bases lining up with TRBD1. This chain's CDR3 is CASRDRVNGEAFF. In DNA, the CDR3 is TGTGCCAGCAGGGACAGGGTGAATGGTGAAGCTTTCTTT.